The 23 T cell receptor beta chains below were found in one sample sequenced in a study of cytomegalovirus exposure and HLA in healthy donors. This PCR relied on a set of 60 Vbeta primers and 13 Jbeta primers. Using immunoSEQ multiplex PCR, the repertoire was profiled, and TCRdb retains in-frame clones only, with some absent. The sample shows roughly 110,000 clones, approximately 74% of them seen only once. Sequenced sample: PBMCs. The receptors here all came from a woman in her thirties or forties in good health and CMV-seropositive.

The rearrangement uses TRBV7-9 and TRBJ1-1, with TRBD1 identical over 8 bases. Unmatched junction bases numbered 7, after V lost 5 bases and J lost 2 bases. There are 15 residues in the CDR3. Germline CDR1 and CDR2: SEHNR and FQNEAQ (reference sequence). CDR3 nucleotides: TGTGCCAGCAGCGCCTACGGACAGGGAAACACTGAAGCTTTCTTT. It codes for CASSAYGQGNTEAFF.

CDR3 in amino acids: CASGSGTGSQPQHF. The CDR3 DNA sequence: TGTGCCAGCGGGTCCGGGACAGGGTCACAGCCCCAGCATTTT. The rearrangement joins TRBV7-9 to TRBJ1-5; 9 bases are shared with TRBD1. This CDR3 is built from 14 residues. Looked up from germline, CDR1 is SEHNR and CDR2 is FQNEAQ (reference sequence). With 8 bases clipped from V and 7 bases from J, the junction kept 9 bases outside the gene matches.

This clone was counted once. This chain uses TRBV2 with TRBJ2-2, with 10 bases that match TRBD1. This CDR3 spans 18 amino acids. The J segment lost 0 bases and the V segment lost 11 bases, leaving 15 bases of the junction unmatched. CDR1 and CDR2 from the germline V gene are SNHLY and FYNNEI. The CDR3 nucleotides read TGTGCCGGTAGAAGTCCGGGACAGGGGCCATCGAACACCGGGGAGCTGTTTTTT. It yields the protein CAGRSPGQGPSNTGELFF.

The chain couples TRBV15 to TRBJ2-5; D not certain. CDR3 length: 13 residues. With 3 bases removed from V and 5 bases from J, the gap between germline ends came to 10 bases. CDR1 is LNHNV and CDR2 is YYDKDF in the germline V gene (reference sequence). This CDR3 reads CATSRGVVETQYF. In DNA form, the CDR3 reads TGTGCCACCAGCAGGGGCGTCGTGGAGACCCAGTACTTC.

The V and J genes are TRBV5-4 and TRBJ1-4, with 7 bases lining up with TRBD1. This CDR3 region has 17 residues. J was trimmed by 8 bases and V by 1 base; bases with no gene match: 14. Germline CDR1 and CDR2: SGHNT and YYREEE (reference sequence). The CDR3 sequence is CASSLFGVRGIGEKLFF. CDR3 coding DNA: TGTGCCAGCAGCTTGTTTGGTGTCAGGGGGATAGGCGAAAAACTGTTTTTT.

The V and J genes are TRBV5-4 and TRBJ1-4; 10 positions agree with TRBD1. Germline V lookup: CDR1 SGHNT, CDR2 YYREEE (reference sequence). V was clipped by 3 bases and J by 5 bases; unmatched bases: 4. The CDR3 sequence is 15 residues long. DNA for the CDR3: TGTGCCAGCAGCTCCGGACAGGGGGGCAATGAAAAACTGTTTTTT. This codes for CASSSGQGGNEKLFF.

This chain links TRBV4-1 with TRBJ1-3, with D possibly matching TRBD1 (6 bases). The germline V and J ends were trimmed by 4 bases and 9 bases, with 25 bases remaining between them. This CDR3 contains 17 residues. The germline V gene encodes CDR1 MGHRA and CDR2 YSYEKL. The CDR3: CASSPTKQGSLIGTIYF. The CDR3, as DNA: TGCGCCAGCAGCCCAACTAAACAGGGATCCCTGATCGGCACCATATATTTT.

The chain is built from TRBV11-2 and TRBJ1-2; D gene ambiguous. Trimming stripped 2 bases from V and 0 bases from J, with 13 bases between. Germline loops: CDR1 SGHAT, CDR2 FQNNGV. The CDR3 has 16 amino acids. The CDR3 DNA reads TGTGCCAGCAGCTTATCTTCCAGGCTTACTAACTATGGCTACACCTTC. Amino acids: CASSLSSRLTNYGYTF.

The chain joins TRBV6-1 to TRBJ1-4; a weak D match, TRBD1 (5 bases). Looked up from germline, CDR1 is MNHNS and CDR2 is SASEGT. This CDR3 is built from 13 residues. The V end lost 6 bases, the J end lost 8 bases, and 13 bases lay between the germline ends. CDR3 protein: CASSLPGLEKLFF. The CDR3 nucleotides read TGTGCCAGCAGCTTGCCAGGGTTGGAAAAACTGTTTTTT.

The CDR3 DNA is TGCGCCAGCAGTCTACAGGGGACCGGGGAGCTGTTTTTT. Amino acids: CASSLQGTGELFF. The chain is built from TRBV4-1 and TRBJ2-2, with 7 bases lining up with TRBD1. Germline V gene lookup returns CDR1 MGHRA and CDR2 YSYEKL. Unmatched junction bases numbered 3, after V lost 6 bases and J lost 5 bases. CDR3 length: 13 amino acids.

This chain joins TRBV6-6 and TRBJ2-1, with TRBD2 matching over 11 bases. This CDR3 comprises 15 residues. Germline CDR1 reads MNHNY; CDR2 reads SVGAGI (reference sequence). With 6 bases clipped from V and 6 bases from J, the junction kept 7 bases outside the gene matches. CDR3 bases: TGTGCCAGCAGGCATAGCGGGGGGGCAAGCAATGAGCAGTTCTTC. This sequence encodes CASRHSGGASNEQFF.

The rearrangement joins TRBV5-4 to TRBJ1-4; no definite D call. Germline lookup yields CDR1 SGHNT and CDR2 YYREEE (reference sequence). The CDR3 covers 14 residues. Trimming cost V 3 bases and J 7 bases, with 13 bases left between them. The CDR3 DNA sequence: TGTGCCAGCAGCTCCGAGACTTTGGGTGAAAAACTGTTTTTT. Its protein product is CASSSETLGEKLFF.

The rearrangement uses TRBV4-1 and TRBJ2-7; TRBD1 matches 7 bases. The CDR3 is made up of 16 amino acids. With 0 bases clipped from V and 2 bases from J, the junction kept 7 bases outside the gene matches. Germline CDR1 and CDR2: MGHRA and YSYEKL. The CDR3 coding sequence is TGCGCCAGCAGCCAAGATTACAGGGGTCGCGCCTACGAGCAGTACTTC. As protein: CASSQDYRGRAYEQYF.

This clone was picked up a small number of times. The chain is built from TRBV30 and TRBJ1-2; TRBD1 agrees at 8 bases. Germline V gene lookup returns CDR1 GTSNPN and CDR2 SVGIG (reference sequence). The J segment lost 4 bases and the V segment lost 6 bases, leaving 10 bases of the junction unmatched. The CDR3 covers 14 residues. The chain's CDR3 is CACPQIDRGYGYTF. CDR3 sequence (DNA): TGTGCCTGCCCCCAAATAGACAGGGGCTATGGCTACACCTTC.

This clone was recorded only once. This chain links TRBV7-8 with TRBJ1-3; 7 bases map to TRBD1. V lost 5 bases, J lost 8 bases, and 12 bases stayed unmatched. Germline-derived CDR1 and CDR2 are SGHVS and FQNEAQ. The CDR3 is 15 amino acids. The CDR3 sequence: CASSASDRPGDTIYF. The CDR3 nucleotides are TGTGCCAGCAGCGCTTCGGACAGGCCTGGGGACACCATATATTTT.

The V call is TRBV9, the J call TRBJ2-3; TRBD2 might be the D (5 bases). The CDR3 runs 15 residues. CDR1 is SGDLS, CDR2 YYNGEE, per germline. Trimming left V 0 bases short and J 0 bases short, with 8 bases between. CDR3: CASSVEGGSTDTQYF. The CDR3 bases are TGTGCCAGCAGCGTAGAAGGAGGTAGCACAGATACGCAGTATTTT.

The chain links TRBV7-2 to TRBJ1-2; tentatively, D is TRBD1 (5 bases). The CDR3 is 13 residues long. Trimming pared 4 bases from V and 7 bases from J, leaving 13 bases between. In germline, CDR1 is SGHTA, CDR2 FQGNSA. CDR3 region: CASSSGTGLGYTF. The CDR3 DNA reads TGTGCCAGCAGCTCCGGGACTGGGCTTGGCTACACCTTC.

This rearrangement joins TRBV5-1 to TRBJ1-2; 8 nucleotides agree with TRBD1. The CDR3 is 14 residues long. With V trimmed by 4 bases and J by 4 bases, 6 bases remained unmatched. Germline V gives CDR1 SGHRS, CDR2 YFSETQ. CDR3 sequence: CASSPGQGSYGYTF. The CDR3 coding sequence is TGCGCCAGCAGCCCAGGACAGGGATCCTATGGCTACACCTTC.

Points on this clone: One end of the junction varies from germline; a read error may be responsible. This chain joins TRBV13 and TRBJ1-1; no reliable D call. The DNA end is more similar to TRBJ2-2, so the J call may be wrong. Germline lookup yields CDR1 PRHDT and CDR2 FYEKMQ (reference sequence). CDR3 length equals 16 residues. Here the CDR3 reads CACSLAQMGFTGELFF. The CDR3 nucleotides are TGTGCCTGCAGCTTAGCTCAAATGGGGTTCACCGGGGAGCTGTTTTTT.

This clone appeared a few times. The chain employs TRBV5-4 and TRBJ2-1; 8 bases are shared with TRBD1. Germline V gene data show CDR1 as SGHNT and CDR2 as YYREEE (reference sequence). V dropped 5 bases and J dropped 1; count of bases not matched to a gene: 5. The CDR3 covers 15 residues. CDR3: CASSMDRASYNEQFF. The CDR3 DNA reads as TGTGCCAGCAGTATGGACAGGGCGTCCTACAATGAGCAGTTCTTC.

The V call is TRBV19, the J call TRBJ1-1, with D perhaps TRBD1 (5 bases). V lost 3 bases to trimming and J lost 0 bases, with 14 bases between them. Germline CDR1 and CDR2: LNHDA and SQIVND (reference sequence). This CDR3 is 16 amino acids long. CDR3 amino acids: CASSMGRGKMNTEAFF. In DNA form, the CDR3 reads TGTGCCAGTAGTATGGGGAGGGGAAAGATGAACACTGAAGCTTTCTTT.

This chain uses TRBV4-1 with TRBJ2-7; 7 positions match TRBD1. This CDR3 has 11 residues. Losses at the gene ends were 9 bases for V and 2 bases for J; bases not matched to a gene: 1. CDR1 MGHRA and CDR2 YSYEKL come from the germline V gene. In DNA, the CDR3 is TGCGCCAGTGGGACAGCCTACGAGCAGTACTTC. Protein product: CASGTAYEQYF.

The chain uses TRBV29-1 and TRBJ1-2, with D uncertain. From germline, CDR1 is SQVTM and CDR2 ANQGSEA. The CDR3 is 16 amino acids. The V end was cut by 3 bases, the J end by 5 bases, with 22 bases between. CDR3 DNA: TGCAGCGTTGATCGGAGTCGGGGTGAGGAACATTATGGCTACACCTTC. Residues: CSVDRSRGEEHYGYTF.